Shown below are 9 T cell receptor beta chains from a single sample sequenced in a study of identical twins. TCRdb analysed the 5' RACE reads with MiXCR anew, one entry per CDR3 protein. The sample carries about 890,000 distinct CDR3 sequences, about 12% recorded once. These data were also reused for a study on yellow fever vaccine responses in identical twins.

Sequencing used PBMCs. The receptors stem from a woman between 18 and 30 years old in good health.

The sample holds a few counts of this clonotype. The chain uses TRBV24-1 and TRBJ2-6; D might be TRBD2 (6 bases). Looked up from germline, CDR1 is KGHDR and CDR2 is SFDVKD. The CDR3 loop spans 16 amino acids. This CDR3 is CANPNAGSSGANVLTF. The CDR3 DNA is TGTGCTAACCCGAACGCGGGGAGCTCTGGGGCCAACGTCCTGACTTTC.

This clonotype was counted only a few times. The chain joins TRBV27 to TRBJ2-2, with 7 positions matching TRBD2. CDR1 MNHEY and CDR2 SMNVEV come from the germline V gene (reference sequence). This CDR3 comprises 14 residues. V was pared by 3 bases and J by 5 bases, with 3 bases of the junction left unmatched. The CDR3 sequence: CASSLRGWTGELFF. CDR3 in DNA: TGTGCCAGCAGTTTGCGGGGGTGGACCGGGGAGCTGTTTTTT.

The chain has TRBV2 and TRBJ2-1, with unresolved D. Germline values: CDR1 SNHLY, CDR2 FYNNEI. Trimming shortened V by 3 bases and J by 5 bases, and 8 bases separated the two germline ends. This CDR3 has 13 amino acids. The CDR3 coding sequence is TGTGCCAGCAGTGATTGGCAGGACAATGAGCAGTTCTTC. It codes for CASSDWQDNEQFF.

The V and J genes are TRBV14 and TRBJ2-1; D is unresolved. This CDR3 has 17 residues. Germline assignment: CDR1 SGHDN and CDR2 FVKESK. With 4 bases removed from V and 0 bases from J, the gap between germline ends came to 16 bases. The CDR3 nucleotides are TGTGCCAGCAGCCGTAGCCCGTATCCCCGCTCCTACAATGAGCAGTTCTTC. Translation: CASSRSPYPRSYNEQFF.

This clonotype was picked up many times. At one boundary the junction diverges from the germline segment, which might be a read error. V usage is TRBV5-1 and J usage is TRBJ2-3, with 9 bases aligning to TRBD1. CDR3 length equals 14 residues. CDR1 SGHRS and CDR2 YFSETQ come from the germline V gene. The CDR3 spells CASSPGQGPDTQYF. As DNA, the CDR3 is TGTGCCAGCAGCCCAGGACAGGGGCCAGATACGCAGTATTTT.

In its sample, this clonotype was seen a few times. V is TRBV7-9 and J is TRBJ2-2, with 8 bases matching TRBD2. The trim removed 5 bases at V and 4 bases at J, leaving 12 bases unmatched. Per germline, CDR1 SEHNR and CDR2 FQNEAQ (reference sequence). The CDR3 sequence is 17 residues long. CDR3 residues: CASSPPMAGGVTGELFF. CDR3 coding DNA: TGTGCCAGCAGCCCTCCTATGGCGGGAGGTGTCACCGGGGAGCTGTTTTTT.

This clonotype was seen ten or more times. V gene TRBV12-3 or TRBV12-4 combines with J gene TRBJ2-5; TRBD1 matches 9 bases. V was clipped by 6 bases and J by 4 bases; unmatched bases: 6. CDR3 length: 14 residues. The DNA of the CDR3 is TGTGCCAGCAGCCCGGGACAGGGCCGAGAGACCCAGTACTTC. This gives the protein CASSPGQGRETQYF.

This chain links TRBV12-3 or TRBV12-4 with TRBJ2-1, with 8 bases fitting TRBD2. V shed 8 bases and J 8 bases; nucleotides not matched to a gene: 14. The CDR3 spans 15 residues. Here the CDR3 DNA reads TGTGCCAGCTGTCGTAGCGGGACTCTGCGCGATGAGCAGTTCTTC. Its translation is CASCRSGTLRDEQFF.

V gene TRBV20-1 combines with J gene TRBJ2-3; D is uncertain. V lost 1 base and J lost 3, with 14 bases in between. The germline V gene has CDR1 DFQATT and CDR2 SNEGSKA (reference sequence). The CDR3 contains 15 residues. The CDR3 nucleotides read TGCAGTGCTAGAGTATGGGTTAAAGGAACAGATACGCAGTATTTT. Translated, it gives CSARVWVKGTDTQYF.